This is a list of T cell receptor beta chains from one sample in a study of cytomegalovirus exposure and HLA in healthy donors. Measured with immunoSEQ multiplex PCR; TCRdb has only the in-frame clones, and not every one. The sample holds 140,000 or so clones, roughly a tenth seen once. The specimen sequenced was PBMCs. These receptors were taken from a male donor in good health and CMV-seronegative. Both conserved end residues are part of each CDR3. Fields, in order: J gene, D gene, V gene, clone size, CDR3 protein, CDR3 DNA. D genes are given only for firm matches. The size of a clone is reported for some rows only, either as once, few or many, or as a class for expanded clones.

J: TRBJ1-2
D: TRBD1
V: TRBV7-9
size: -
CDR3: CASSFEGQGNGYTF
DNA: TGTGCCAGCAGCTTCGAAGGACAGGGGAATGGCTACACCTTC

J: TRBJ1-4
D: TRBD1
V: TRBV7-2
size: few
CDR3: CASSLTGTGAEKLFF
DNA: TGTGCCAGCAGCTTGACCGGGACAGGGGCTGAAAAACTGTTTTTT

J: TRBJ1-3
D: -
V: TRBV5-1
size: few
CDR3: CASSLGASGNTIYF
DNA: TGCGCCAGCAGCTTAGGGGCGTCGGGAAACACCATATATTTT

J: TRBJ2-3
D: TRBD2
V: TRBV7-8
size: few
CDR3: CASSSVAGGSNEDTQYF
DNA: TGTGCCAGCAGTTCCGTAGCGGGAGGGTCGAATGAAGATACGCAGTATTTT

J: TRBJ2-7
D: -
V: TRBV19
size: few
CDR3: CASSIGEKGDTSSYEQYF
DNA: TGTGCCAGTAGTATAGGAGAGAAGGGGGACACGAGCTCCTACGAGCAGTACTTC

J: TRBJ1-2
D: -
V: TRBV7-9
size: few
CDR3: CASRQGGPNYGYTF
DNA: TGTGCCAGCAGACAGGGCGGCCCTAACTATGGCTACACCTTC

J: TRBJ2-3
D: -
V: TRBV4-2
size: -
CDR3: CASSPWDNTDTQYF
DNA: TGTGCCAGCAGCCCCTGGGACAATACAGATACGCAGTATTTT

J: TRBJ2-1
D: TRBD2
V: TRBV27
size: -
CDR3: CASSGGRASYNEQFF
DNA: TGTGCCAGCAGCGGGGGGAGGGCTTCCTACAATGAGCAGTTCTTC

J: TRBJ2-7
D: -
V: TRBV5-4
size: few
CDR3: CASSHLPSSEQYF
DNA: TGTGCCAGCAGTCACCTACCTTCTAGCGAACAGTACTTC

J: TRBJ2-1
D: -
V: TRBV7-3
size: -
CDR3: CASSSRLGSSYNEQFF
DNA: TGTGCCAGCAGCTCCCGGTTAGGGAGTTCCTACAATGAGCAGTTCTTC

J: TRBJ1-1
D: -
V: TRBV7-8
size: once
CDR3: CASSSREANTEAFF
DNA: TGTGCCAGCAGCAGCCGGGAAGCGAACACTGAAGCTTTCTTT

J: TRBJ2-7
D: -
V: TRBV20-1
size: -
CDR3: CSASPRAQQYF
DNA: TGCAGTGCCTCCCCCCGCGCGCAGCAGTACTTC

J: TRBJ2-6
D: -
V: TRBV10-1
size: few
CDR3: CASSDPHSGANVLTF
DNA: TGCGCCAGCAGTGACCCCCACTCTGGGGCCAACGTCCTGACTTTC

J: TRBJ2-7
D: TRBD1
V: TRBV29-1
size: -
CDR3: CSVQGARYYEQYF
DNA: TGCAGCGTACAGGGGGCGCGTTACTACGAGCAGTACTTC

J: TRBJ1-4
D: TRBD1
V: TRBV28
size: few
CDR3: CASSSSTDRDFEKLFF
DNA: TGTGCCAGCAGTTCATCCACGGACAGGGACTTTGAAAAACTGTTTTTT

J: TRBJ2-3
D: TRBD2
V: TRBV6-5
size: -
CDR3: CASSYLGLAGDTQYF
DNA: TGTGCCAGCAGTTACCTAGGACTAGCGGGGGATACGCAGTATTTT